The 15 T cell receptor beta chains listed next were all sequenced from one sample in a study of T cells in Graves' hyperthyroidism and ophthalmopathy. The TCR beta CDR3 regions underwent amplification using RNA transcripts as the source. The HTBI primer set was used in a first-round RT-PCR of the TCR CDR3. TCRdb passed the multiplex PCR reads through MiXCR, listing each CDR3 protein once. Of about 320,000 distinct CDR3 sequences in the sample, 16% were seen once. The material sequenced was blood. These receptors all stem from a man aged 30-40 years with Graves' hyperthyroidism.

This clonotype was seen at least ten times. J is TRBJ1-1 and V is TRBV12-3 or TRBV12-4; D not certain. Trimming shortened V by 6 bases and J by 6 bases, and 17 bases separated the two germline ends. The CDR3 is 14 amino acids. CDR3 nucleotides: TGTGCCAGCAGGAACACCGGGCAGGCTCCTGAAGCTTTCTTT. It translates to CASRNTGQAPEAFF.

For this clonotype: A read error is possible here, since a much larger clone lies one base away. The rearrangement joins TRBV20-1 to TRBJ2-3; the D call may be TRBD1 or TRBD2 (5 bases each). The CDR3 is 14 amino acids. Per the germline V gene, CDR1 is DFQATT and CDR2 is SNEGSKA (reference sequence). The CDR3 DNA reads TGCAGTGCTCAAGAGGGACCAGCCACAAATACGCAGTATTTT. Translation gives CSAQEGPATNTQYF.

The rearrangement joins TRBV5-1 to TRBJ1-2; D unresolved. V lost 3 bases and J 8 bases, leaving 20 bases between the germline ends. The CDR3 is made up of 15 amino acids. Per the germline V gene, CDR1 is SGHRS and CDR2 is YFSETQ. The DNA of the CDR3 is TGCGCCAGCAGCTCGAGCTTTGTTCCATCGCTCGGCTACACCTTC. Protein product: CASSSSFVPSLGYTF.

There are a few counts of this clonotype. This CDR3 is CASSLAPVGRDTQYF. As DNA, the CDR3 is TGCGCCAGCAGCTTGGCCCCGGTAGGGCGGGATACGCAGTATTTT. V usage is TRBV4-1 and J usage is TRBJ2-3; D gene unclear. CDR3 length: 15 amino acids. CDR1 and CDR2 (germline): MGHRA, YSYEKL. V shed 5 bases and J shed 6 bases, with 18 bases lying between them.

The table lists this clonotype with many counts. The chain combines TRBV3-1 with TRBJ2-2; D tentatively reads TRBD1 or TRBD2 (6 bases each). Deletions cut 1 base from V and 5 bases from J, with 17 bases between. Germline V gene lookup returns CDR1 LGHDT and CDR2 YNNKEL (reference sequence). This CDR3 region has 17 residues. DNA of the CDR3: TGTGCCAGCAGCCAAGTTGGGGGGCGGGATGCTACCGGGGAGCTGTTTTTT. This encodes CASSQVGGRDATGELFF.

This clonotype was seen repeatedly, ten times or more. The rearrangement links TRBV24-1 to TRBJ2-1; 13 bases are a match to TRBD2. Looked up from germline, CDR1 is KGHDR and CDR2 is SFDVKD. The CDR3 extends over 19 amino acids. V was clipped by 0 bases and J by 10 bases; unmatched bases: 14. The CDR3 nucleotides read TGTGCCACCAGTGATTTGGGGACTAGCGGGACCGTACGGTCTGAGGAGCAGTTCTTC. Its protein is CATSDLGTSGTVRSEEQFF.

The table lists this clonotype with many counts. This chain connects TRBV20-1 to TRBJ2-1, with 10 bases identical to TRBD2. Trimming at V came to 4 bases and at J to 4 bases, leaving 1 base not matched to a gene. This CDR3 region has 13 residues. Germline V CDR1 and CDR2: DFQATT, SNEGSKA (reference sequence). The CDR3 spells CSATSGRYNEQFF. CDR3 bases: TGCAGTGCTACTAGCGGGAGATACAATGAGCAGTTCTTC.

This clonotype has just a few counts. The chain employs TRBV7-3 and TRBJ2-1; 10 nucleotides line up with TRBD1. The CDR3 spans 15 residues. The V gene's germline CDR1 is SGHTA and CDR2 FQGTGA. V dropped 5 bases and J dropped 9; count of bases not matched to a gene: 10. The CDR3, as DNA: TGTGCCAGCAGCACGACGGGACAGGGGAACGGTGAGCAGTTCTTC. Translating it yields CASSTTGQGNGEQFF.

This clonotype was counted ten times or more. The rearrangement uses TRBV18 and TRBJ1-4; D remains ambiguous. Germline lookup yields CDR1 KGHSH and CDR2 LQKENI. V shed 1 base and J shed 0 bases, with 6 bases lying between them. This CDR3 spans 15 amino acids. In DNA form, the CDR3 reads TGTGCCAGCTCACCACGAGGCGCAACTAATGAAAAACTGTTTTTT. Translated: CASSPRGATNEKLFF.

The rearrangement joins TRBV6-1 to TRBJ1-4; 8 positions match TRBD1. Germline V gene sequence: CDR1 MNHNS, CDR2 SASEGT. The CDR3 extends over 15 amino acids. V trimming: 6 bases; J trimming: 8 bases; junction bases outside the gene matches: 11. The chain's CDR3 is CASSPFQGAGEKLFF. The CDR3 DNA reads as TGTGCCAGCAGCCCTTTTCAGGGGGCCGGCGAAAAACTGTTTTTT.

This clonotype has a count of ten or more. The V call is TRBV12-3 or TRBV12-4, the J call TRBJ2-6, with D perhaps being TRBD1 or TRBD2 (6 bases each). V was pared by 4 bases and J by 2 bases, with 9 bases between. The CDR3 is made up of 15 amino acids. Written as DNA, the CDR3 is TGTGCCAGCAGTTCCGGGGGCACTGGGGCCAACGTCCTGACTTTC. The encoded protein is CASSSGGTGANVLTF.

In this sample, this clonotype turned up many times. The gene calls are TRBV7-9 and TRBJ2-3, with D unresolved. The CDR3 has 13 residues. CDR1 is SEHNR, CDR2 FQNEAQ, per germline (reference sequence). Deletions cut 4 bases from V and 3 bases from J, with 8 bases between. CDR3 nucleotides: TGTGCCAGCAGCTCCCTAATAACAGATACGCAGTATTTT. Its protein product is CASSSLITDTQYF.

This clonotype appeared a few times. The CDR3 protein is CASRETGGVIVDEQFF. DNA of the CDR3: TGCGCCAGCCGCGAAACAGGGGGTGTTATAGTCGATGAGCAGTTCTTC. The rearrangement uses TRBV5-1 and TRBJ2-1; 8 positions match TRBD1. V was clipped by 7 bases and J by 8 bases; unmatched bases: 17. The CDR3 runs to 16 residues. Per the germline V gene, CDR1 is SGHRS and CDR2 is YFSETQ. Variable domain in full (rest from reference TRBV5-1 and TRBJ2-1): KAGVTQTPRYLIKTRGQQVTLSCSPISGHRSVSWYQQTPGQGLQFLFEYFSETQRNKGNFPGRFSGRQFSNSRSEMNVSTLELGDSALYLCASRETGGVIVDEQFFGPGTRLTVL.

This clonotype came up many times. The chain has TRBV12-3 or TRBV12-4 and TRBJ1-2; D is possibly TRBD1 (5 bases). Trimming stripped 1 base from V and 13 bases from J, with 16 bases between. This CDR3 region has 13 residues. CDR3 loop: CASSLGMGTSGTF. Here the CDR3 DNA reads TGTGCCAGCAGTTTAGGTATGGGGACGTCAGGCACCTTC.

This clonotype was counted many times. The chain couples TRBV6-1 to TRBJ1-4; maybe TRBD1 (5 bases). CDR3 length equals 15 residues. From germline, CDR1 is MNHNS and CDR2 SASEGT. The V end lost 4 bases, the J end lost 2 bases, and 11 bases lay between the germline ends. The CDR3 is CASSGGTTTNEKLFF. The DNA of the CDR3 is TGTGCCAGCAGTGGCGGGACGACGACTAATGAAAAACTGTTTTTT.